The T cell receptor (beta chain) under discussion was sequenced for a study of cytomegalovirus exposure and HLA in healthy donors. Germline V gives CDR1 SGHNT, CDR2 YYREEE (reference sequence). V gave up 0 bases and J gave up 10 bases, with 13 bases separating them. The length of the CDR3 is 13 residues. It was with 60 Vbeta and 13 Jbeta primers that the PCR ran. Using immunoSEQ multiplex PCR, the repertoire was profiled, and TCRdb retains in-frame clones only, with some absent. In the table there are about 100,000 clones, roughly 71% of which are singletons. The specimen was PBMCs. The clonotype originates from a man aged 50-59 years in good health and CMV-seronegative. J is TRBJ1-1 and V is TRBV5-4, with a tentative D call TRBD1 (5 bases). The DNA for the CDR3 is TGTGCCAGCAGCTTGGGGGGGGATTTGGTAGCTTTCTTT. Its protein is CASSLGGDLVAFF.